Given below is one TCR beta chain in context. Its target is unknown. TCRdb re-called the 5' RACE reads with MiXCR, one entry per CDR3 protein. This table has about 570,000 distinct CDR3 sequences, around a tenth appearing once. The sample is drawn from a study of identical twins. The study, taken as a whole, reports: Sequences that were beta out-of-frame showed weaker excess twin sharing. Interpretation of the results relied on cross-sectional statistical analysis and not on following the same donors. Invariant MAIT and iNKT cells could partly confound zero-insertion analyses. Insertions were fewer in abundant cord blood beta clonotypes, whereas memory repertoires showed none of this pattern.

The germline CDR1 and CDR2 sequences are MGHRA and YSYEKL. The V segment lost 1 base and the J segment 5 bases; nucleotides outside the gene matches: 2. The CDR3 totals 13 residues. This same sample was also part of a study on yellow fever vaccine responses in identical twins.

The sequence was obtained from a woman younger than 30 in good health. J is TRBJ2-7 and V is TRBV4-1, with 7 bases aligning to TRBD2. Material for sequencing was PBMCs. CDR3 DNA sequence: TGCGCCAGCAGCCAAGGGGGAGGGGACGAGCAGTACTTC. Translating it yields CASSQGGGDEQYF.